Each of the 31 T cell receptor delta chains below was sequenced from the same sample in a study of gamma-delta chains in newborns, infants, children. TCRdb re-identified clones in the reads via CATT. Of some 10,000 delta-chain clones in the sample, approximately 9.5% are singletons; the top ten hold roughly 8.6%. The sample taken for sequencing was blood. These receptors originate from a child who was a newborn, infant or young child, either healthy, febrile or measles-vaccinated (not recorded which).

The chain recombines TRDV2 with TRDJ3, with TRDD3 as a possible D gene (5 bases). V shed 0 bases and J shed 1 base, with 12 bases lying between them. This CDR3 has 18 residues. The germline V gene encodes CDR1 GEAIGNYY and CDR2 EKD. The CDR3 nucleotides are TGTGCCTGTGACACCGGGGTGTGGGGATCCTGGGACACCCGACAGATGTTTTTC. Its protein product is CACDTGVWGSWDTRQMFF.

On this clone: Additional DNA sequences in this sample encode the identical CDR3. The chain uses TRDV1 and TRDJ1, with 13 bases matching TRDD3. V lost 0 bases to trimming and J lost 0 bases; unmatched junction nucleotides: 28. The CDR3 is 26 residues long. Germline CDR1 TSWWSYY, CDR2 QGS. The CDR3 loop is CALGELRLTTGGYAIRPPIYTDKLIF. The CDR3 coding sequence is TGTGCTCTTGGGGAACTTCGACTCACGACTGGGGGATACGCCATACGGCCCCCGATATACACCGATAAACTCATCTTT.

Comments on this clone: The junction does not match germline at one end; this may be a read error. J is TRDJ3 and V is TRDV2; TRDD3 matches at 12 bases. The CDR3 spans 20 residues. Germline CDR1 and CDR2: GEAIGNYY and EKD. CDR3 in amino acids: CACGTRSDWGIPWDTRQMFF. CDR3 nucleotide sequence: TGTGCCTGTGGCACCCGGTCGGACTGGGGGATACCCTGGGACACCCGACAGATGTTTTTC.

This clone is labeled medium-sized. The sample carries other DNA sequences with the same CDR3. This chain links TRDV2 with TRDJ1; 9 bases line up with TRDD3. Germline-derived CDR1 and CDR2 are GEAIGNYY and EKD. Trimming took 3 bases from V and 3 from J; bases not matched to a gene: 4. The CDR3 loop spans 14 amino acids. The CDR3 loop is CACDPLGDADKLIF. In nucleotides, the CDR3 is TGTGCCTGTGACCCGCTGGGGGATGCCGATAAACTCATCTTT.

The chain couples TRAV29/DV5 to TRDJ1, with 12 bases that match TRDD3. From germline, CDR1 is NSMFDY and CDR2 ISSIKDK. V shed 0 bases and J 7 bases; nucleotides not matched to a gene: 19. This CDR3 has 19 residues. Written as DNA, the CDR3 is TGTGCAGCAAGCGTAAAGTACCTCCAGCGACTGGGGGATACAGGTAAACTCATCTTT. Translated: CAASVKYLQRLGDTGKLIF.

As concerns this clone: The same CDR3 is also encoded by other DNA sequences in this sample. The CDR3 nucleotides are TGTGCTCTTGGGGAAGGCCACACCGATAAACTCATCTTT. This encodes CALGEGHTDKLIF. The chain has TRDV1 and TRDJ1; D remains ambiguous. Germline CDR1 and CDR2: TSWWSYY and QGS. This CDR3 has 13 residues. V was trimmed by 2 bases and J by 0 bases, leaving 4 bases between them.

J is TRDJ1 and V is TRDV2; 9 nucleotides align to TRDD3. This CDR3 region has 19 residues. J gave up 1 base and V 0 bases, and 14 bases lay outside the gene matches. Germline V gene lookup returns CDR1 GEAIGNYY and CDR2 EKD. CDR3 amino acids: CACDTVTVGLGDLTDKLIF. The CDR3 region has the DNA TGTGCCTGTGACACCGTAACCGTCGGACTGGGGGACCTCACCGATAAACTCATCTTT.

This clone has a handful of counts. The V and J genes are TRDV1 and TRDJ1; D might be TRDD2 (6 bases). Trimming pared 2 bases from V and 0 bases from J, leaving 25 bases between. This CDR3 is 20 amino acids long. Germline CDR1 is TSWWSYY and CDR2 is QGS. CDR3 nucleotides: TGTGCTCTTGGGGAAGTACATCCTACGGGGGTAACCCAGTACACCGATAAACTCATCTTT. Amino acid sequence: CALGEVHPTGVTQYTDKLIF.

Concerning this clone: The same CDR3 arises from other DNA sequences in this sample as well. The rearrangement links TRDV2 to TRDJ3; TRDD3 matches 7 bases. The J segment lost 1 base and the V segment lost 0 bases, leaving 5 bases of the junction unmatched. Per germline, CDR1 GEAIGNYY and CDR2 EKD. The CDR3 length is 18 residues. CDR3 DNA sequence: TGTGCCTGTGACACCGGGGGATCCGGGTCCTGGGACACCCGACAGATGTTTTTC. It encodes CACDTGGSGSWDTRQMFF.

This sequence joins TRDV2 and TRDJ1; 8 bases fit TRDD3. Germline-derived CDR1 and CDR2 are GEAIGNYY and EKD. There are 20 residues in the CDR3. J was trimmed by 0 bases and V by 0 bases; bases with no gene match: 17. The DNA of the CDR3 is TGTGCCTGTGACACCGTGGAGCGTACTGGGGGCCTAACTTACACCGATAAACTCATCTTT. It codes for CACDTVERTGGLTYTDKLIF.

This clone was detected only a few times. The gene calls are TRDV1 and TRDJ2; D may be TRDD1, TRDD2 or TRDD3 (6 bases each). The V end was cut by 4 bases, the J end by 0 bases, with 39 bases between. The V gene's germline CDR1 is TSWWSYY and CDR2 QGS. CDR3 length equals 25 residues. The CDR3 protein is CALGALGLPRNTGPLKVALTAQLFF. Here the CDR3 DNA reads TGTGCTCTTGGGGCCCTAGGCCTTCCACGAAATACTGGGCCTCTGAAAGTTGCTTTGACAGCACAACTCTTCTTT.

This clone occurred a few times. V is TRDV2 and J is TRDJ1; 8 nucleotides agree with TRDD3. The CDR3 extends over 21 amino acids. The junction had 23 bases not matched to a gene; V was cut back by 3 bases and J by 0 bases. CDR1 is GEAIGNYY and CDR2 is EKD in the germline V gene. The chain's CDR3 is CACDAFFGVLGGPPNTDKLIF. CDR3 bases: TGTGCCTGTGACGCCTTCTTCGGTGTACTGGGGGGACCCCCGAACACCGATAAACTCATCTTT.

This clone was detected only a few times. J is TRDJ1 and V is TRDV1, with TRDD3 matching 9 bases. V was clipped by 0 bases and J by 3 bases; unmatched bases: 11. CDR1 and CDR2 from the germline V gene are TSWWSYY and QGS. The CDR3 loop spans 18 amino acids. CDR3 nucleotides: TGTGCTCTTGGGGAACTAGAACTGGGGGAATCGTACGCCGATAAACTCATCTTT. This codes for CALGELELGESYADKLIF.

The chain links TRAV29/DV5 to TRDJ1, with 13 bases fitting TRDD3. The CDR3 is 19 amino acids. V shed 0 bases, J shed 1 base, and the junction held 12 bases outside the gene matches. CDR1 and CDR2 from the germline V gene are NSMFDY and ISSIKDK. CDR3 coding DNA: TGTGCAGCAAGCGCGAGGCTACTGGGGGATACGGGGGGCACCGATAAACTCATCTTT. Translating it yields CAASARLLGDTGGTDKLIF.

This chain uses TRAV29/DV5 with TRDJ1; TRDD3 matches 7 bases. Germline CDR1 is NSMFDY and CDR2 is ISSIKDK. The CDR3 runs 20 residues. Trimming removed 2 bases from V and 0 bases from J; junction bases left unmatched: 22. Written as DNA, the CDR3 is TGTGCAGCAAGAACCCAAGGAGGCCTGGGGGGTCGTTCCGACACCGATAAACTCATCTTT. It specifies CAARTQGGLGGRSDTDKLIF. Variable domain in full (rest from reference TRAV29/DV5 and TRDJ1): DQQVKQNSPSLSVQEGRISILNCDYTNSMFDYFLWYKKYPAEGPTFLISISSIKDKNEDGRFTVFLNKSAKHLSLHIVPSQPGDSAVYFCAARTQGGLGGRSDTDKLIFGKGTRVTVEP.

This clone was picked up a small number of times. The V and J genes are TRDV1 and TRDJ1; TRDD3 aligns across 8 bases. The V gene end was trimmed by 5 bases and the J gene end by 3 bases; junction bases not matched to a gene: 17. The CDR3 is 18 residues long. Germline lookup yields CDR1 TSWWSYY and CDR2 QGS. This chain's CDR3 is CALGTPSLLGGTADKLIF. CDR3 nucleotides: TGTGCTCTTGGGACTCCTTCTTTACTGGGGGGTACAGCCGATAAACTCATCTTT.

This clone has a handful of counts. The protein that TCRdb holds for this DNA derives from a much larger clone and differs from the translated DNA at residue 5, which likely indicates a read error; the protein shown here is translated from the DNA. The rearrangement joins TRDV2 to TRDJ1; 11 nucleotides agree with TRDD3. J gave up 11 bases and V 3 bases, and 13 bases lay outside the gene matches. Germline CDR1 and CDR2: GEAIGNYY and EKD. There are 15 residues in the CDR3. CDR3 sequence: CACDGLMGDTRRLIF. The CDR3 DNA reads TGTGCCTGTGACGGTCTAATGGGGGATACGAGAAGGCTCATCTTT.

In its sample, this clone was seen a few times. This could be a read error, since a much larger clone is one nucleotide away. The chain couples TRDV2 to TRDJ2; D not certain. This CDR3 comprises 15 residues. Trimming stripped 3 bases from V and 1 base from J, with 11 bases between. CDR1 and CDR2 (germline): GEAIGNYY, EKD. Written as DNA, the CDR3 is TGTGCCTGTGACGTACTGAGGGATTTGACAGCACAACTCTTCTTT. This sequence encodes CACDVLRDLTAQLFF.

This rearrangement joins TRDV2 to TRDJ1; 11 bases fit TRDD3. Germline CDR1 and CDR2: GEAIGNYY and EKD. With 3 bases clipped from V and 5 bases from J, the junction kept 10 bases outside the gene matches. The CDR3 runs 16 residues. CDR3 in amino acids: CACDSVLGDRRDKLIF. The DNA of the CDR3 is TGTGCCTGTGACTCCGTACTGGGGGATAGGAGGGATAAACTCATCTTT.

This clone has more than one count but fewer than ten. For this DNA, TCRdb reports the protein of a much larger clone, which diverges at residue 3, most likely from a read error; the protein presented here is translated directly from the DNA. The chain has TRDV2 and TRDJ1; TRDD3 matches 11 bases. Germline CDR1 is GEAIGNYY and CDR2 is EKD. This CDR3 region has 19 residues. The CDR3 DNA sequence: TGTGCCAGTGACACCGTTGAACCTGGGGGATACCTGTACACCGATAAACTCATCTTT. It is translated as CASDTVEPGGYLYTDKLIF.

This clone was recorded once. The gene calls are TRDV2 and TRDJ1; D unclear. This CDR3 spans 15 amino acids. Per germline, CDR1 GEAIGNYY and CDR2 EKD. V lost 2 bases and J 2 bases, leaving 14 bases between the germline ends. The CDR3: CACDRLDPRTDKLIF. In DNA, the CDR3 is TGTGCCTGTGACAGATTGGATCCCCGAACCGATAAACTCATCTTT.

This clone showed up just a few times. CDR3 DNA: TGTGCCTGTCCCACATTAGAACTGGGGGATACGCCTCCCGACACCGATAAACTCATCTTT. Amino acids: CACPTLELGDTPPDTDKLIF. This chain connects TRDV2 to TRDJ1, with TRDD3 identical over 13 bases. J lost 0 bases, V lost 6 bases, and 18 bases had no gene match. CDR1 and CDR2 (germline): GEAIGNYY, EKD. The CDR3 totals 20 residues.

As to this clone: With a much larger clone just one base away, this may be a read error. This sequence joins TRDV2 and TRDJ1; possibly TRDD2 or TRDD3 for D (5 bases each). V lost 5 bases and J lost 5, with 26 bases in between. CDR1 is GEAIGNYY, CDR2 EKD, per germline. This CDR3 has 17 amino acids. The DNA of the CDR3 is TGTGCCTGTGGCCTACTCGGCCGTACTGGTCCTATTGATAAACTCATCTTT. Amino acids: CACGLLGRTGPIDKLIF.

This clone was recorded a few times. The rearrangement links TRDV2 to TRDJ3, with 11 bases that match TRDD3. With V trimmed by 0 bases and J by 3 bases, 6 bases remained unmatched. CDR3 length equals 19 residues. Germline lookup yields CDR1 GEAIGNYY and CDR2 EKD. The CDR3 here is CACDTVVGDTGWDTRQMFF. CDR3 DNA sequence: TGTGCCTGTGACACCGTGGTGGGGGATACGGGCTGGGACACCCGACAGATGTTTTTC.

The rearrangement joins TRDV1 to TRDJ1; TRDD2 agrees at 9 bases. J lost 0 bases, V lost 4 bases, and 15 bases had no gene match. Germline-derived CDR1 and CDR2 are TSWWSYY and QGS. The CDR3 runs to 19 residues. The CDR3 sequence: CALGGAGLPTIFYTDKLIF. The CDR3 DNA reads TGTGCTCTTGGGGGAGCCGGCCTTCCTACCATCTTTTACACCGATAAACTCATCTTT.

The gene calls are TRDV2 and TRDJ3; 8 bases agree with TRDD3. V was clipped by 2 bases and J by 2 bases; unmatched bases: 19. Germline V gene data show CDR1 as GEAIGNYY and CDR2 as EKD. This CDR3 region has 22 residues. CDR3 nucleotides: TGTGCCTGTGACATCGCACCGGCTGGGGGAGATACCAGGGCCTGGGACACCCGACAGATGTTTTTC. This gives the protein CACDIAPAGGDTRAWDTRQMFF.

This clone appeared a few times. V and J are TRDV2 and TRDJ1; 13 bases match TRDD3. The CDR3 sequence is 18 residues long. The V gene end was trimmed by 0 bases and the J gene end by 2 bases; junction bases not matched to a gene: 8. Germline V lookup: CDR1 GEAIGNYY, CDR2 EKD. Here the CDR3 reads CACDTGTGGYARTDKLIF. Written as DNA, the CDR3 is TGTGCCTGTGACACCGGTACTGGGGGATACGCAAGGACCGATAAACTCATCTTT.

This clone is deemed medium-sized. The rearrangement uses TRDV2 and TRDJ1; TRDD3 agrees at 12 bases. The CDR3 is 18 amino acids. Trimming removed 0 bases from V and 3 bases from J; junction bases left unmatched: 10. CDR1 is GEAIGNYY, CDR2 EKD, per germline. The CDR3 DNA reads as TGTGCCTGTGACACCGTTGTACTGGGGGATACCGCCTCCGATAAACTCATCTTT. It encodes CACDTVVLGDTASDKLIF.

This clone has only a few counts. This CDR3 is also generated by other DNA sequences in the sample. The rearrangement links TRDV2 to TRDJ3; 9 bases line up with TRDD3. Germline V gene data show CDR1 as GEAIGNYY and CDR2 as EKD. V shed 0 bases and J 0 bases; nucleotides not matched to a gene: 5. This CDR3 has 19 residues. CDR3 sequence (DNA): TGTGCCTGTGACACCGGAGACTGGGGGAGCTCCTGGGACACCCGACAGATGTTTTTC. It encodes CACDTGDWGSSWDTRQMFF.

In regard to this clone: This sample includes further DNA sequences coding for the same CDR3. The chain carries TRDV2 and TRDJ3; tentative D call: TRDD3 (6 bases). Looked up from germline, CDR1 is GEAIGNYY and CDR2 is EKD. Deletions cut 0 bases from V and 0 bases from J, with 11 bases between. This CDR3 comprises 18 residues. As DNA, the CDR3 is TGTGCCTGTGACACCGCGGGGGGACGCTCCTGGGACACCCGACAGATGTTTTTC. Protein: CACDTAGGRSWDTRQMFF.

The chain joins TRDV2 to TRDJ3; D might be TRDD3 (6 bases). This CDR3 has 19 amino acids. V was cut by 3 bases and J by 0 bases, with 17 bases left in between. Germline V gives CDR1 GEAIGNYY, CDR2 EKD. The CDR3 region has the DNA TGTGCCTGTGACCCCTTACTGGGCCCTCGCTCCTGGGACACCCGACAGATGTTTTTC. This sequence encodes CACDPLLGPRSWDTRQMFF.